Presented here are 8 T cell receptor beta chains from one specimen sequenced in a study of blood T cell repertoires in COVID-19. TCRdb keeps only in-frame clones here, not all; method: immunoSEQ multiplex PCR. Among 200,000 or so clones listed, around 75% were seen once. Input material: peripheral blood. All receptors come from a human donor in a cohort sampled during active COVID-19.

The J gene is TRBJ1-6, the V gene TRBV20-1; TRBD1 might be the D (5 bases). Germline-derived CDR1 and CDR2 are DFQATT and SNEGSKA (reference sequence). The CDR3 contains 14 residues. V dropped 3 bases and J dropped 7 bases, with 13 bases sitting between them. CDR3: CSASWRGMNSPLHF. The DNA of the CDR3 is TGCAGTGCTAGTTGGAGGGGAATGAATTCACCCCTCCACTTT.

This sequence joins TRBV3-1 (or the pseudogene TRBV3-2) and TRBJ2-7; 9 positions agree with TRBD1. This CDR3 has 14 residues. Germline V gene data show CDR1 as LGHDT and CDR2 as YNNKEL (reference sequence). The trim removed 4 bases at V and 4 bases at J, leaving 5 bases unmatched. CDR3 in amino acids: CASSPGQGLYEQYF. The CDR3 nucleotides read TGTGCCAGCAGCCCAGGACAGGGGCTGTACGAGCAGTACTTC.

The chain recombines TRBV3-1 (or the pseudogene TRBV3-2) with TRBJ1-4, with a tentative D call TRBD1 (5 bases). Trimming left V 4 bases short and J 2 bases short, with 11 bases between. Germline CDR1 reads LGHDT; CDR2 reads YNNKEL (reference sequence). The CDR3 has 15 residues. CDR3 coding DNA: TGTGCCAGCAGCCTACAGTCAGGGACTAATGAAAAACTGTTTTTT. This sequence encodes CASSLQSGTNEKLFF.

The V call is TRBV2, the J call TRBJ1-2; TRBD1 agrees at 10 bases. V lost 5 bases to trimming and J lost 3 bases; unmatched junction nucleotides: 6. The CDR3 runs to 15 residues. CDR1 and CDR2 (germline): SNHLY, FYNNEI. CDR3 DNA sequence: TGTGCCAGCAGTACTCCAGGACAGGGGGACTATGGCTACACCTTC. As protein: CASSTPGQGDYGYTF.

The rearrangement joins TRBV7-3 to TRBJ2-5, with 16 bases that match TRBD2. The germline V gene has CDR1 SGHTA and CDR2 FQGTGA. The trim removed 5 bases at V and 5 bases at J, leaving 5 bases unmatched. This CDR3 contains 16 residues. CDR3 loop: CASSTGLAGGGETQYF. The CDR3 nucleotides are TGTGCCAGCAGCACGGGACTAGCGGGAGGGGGCGAGACCCAGTACTTC.

This rearrangement joins TRBV18 to TRBJ2-5; 12 nucleotides align to TRBD2. The V and J ends lost 4 bases and 7 bases, in that order; junction bases with no gene match: 13. The germline V gene encodes CDR1 KGHSH and CDR2 LQKENI. The CDR3 loop spans 17 amino acids. In DNA, the CDR3 is TGTGCCAGCTCACTGCCTAGCGGGAGGGCCCTCGGATTGACCCAGTACTTC. Translating it yields CASSLPSGRALGLTQYF.

The V gene is TRBV27, the J gene TRBJ2-7, with TRBD2 matching over 11 bases. This CDR3 has 16 residues. Germline CDR1 and CDR2: MNHEY and SMNVEV (reference sequence). The V and J ends lost 3 bases and 1 base, in that order; junction bases with no gene match: 5. The CDR3 region is CASSFLLAGESYEQYF. For the CDR3, the DNA is TGTGCCAGCAGTTTCCTACTAGCGGGAGAATCCTACGAGCAGTACTTC.

This chain uses TRBV29-1 with TRBJ2-7; 13 bases agree with TRBD2. This CDR3 region has 16 residues. In germline, CDR1 is SQVTM, CDR2 ANQGSEA. Germline trimming cut 5 bases from V and 5 bases from J; bases unmatched to any gene: 12. The CDR3 loop reads CSVSGLAGVSGNEQYF. CDR3 nucleotides: TGCAGCGTTTCAGGACTAGCGGGAGTTTCTGGGAACGAGCAGTACTTC.